The 7 T cell receptor beta chains listed next were all sequenced from one sample in a study of cytomegalovirus exposure and HLA in healthy donors. The PCR contained 60 Vbeta and 13 Jbeta primers. The assay was immunoSEQ multiplex PCR, and TCRdb's table has in-frame clones only and misses some. The data contain about 100,000 clones, around 74% of them singletons. The specimen sequenced was PBMCs. The source of these receptors is a man between 35 and 55 years old in good health and CMV-seropositive.

The chain's CDR3 is CASSSRHSTNEKLFF. The DNA for the CDR3 is TGTGCCAGCAGTTCGCGACACTCAACTAATGAAAAACTGTTTTTT. V usage is TRBV28 and J usage is TRBJ1-4; no clear D gene. The V gene's germline CDR1 is MDHEN and CDR2 SYDVKM. This CDR3 spans 15 amino acids. Deletions cut 4 bases from V and 0 bases from J, with 9 bases between.

The genes are TRBV7-2 and TRBJ2-4, with TRBD2 identical over 7 bases. The CDR3 has 16 residues. The V segment lost 7 bases and the J segment 0 bases; nucleotides outside the gene matches: 9. CDR1 is SGHTA and CDR2 is FQGNSA in the germline V gene. The CDR3 here is CASNGGVAGAKNIQYF. CDR3 nucleotides: TGTGCCAGCAACGGAGGGGTAGCGGGAGCCAAAAACATTCAGTACTTC.

The chain employs TRBV6-5 and TRBJ2-1, with D possibly being TRBD2 (6 bases). Trimming stripped 6 bases from V and 9 bases from J, with 15 bases between. Per germline, CDR1 MNHEY and CDR2 SVGAGI. The CDR3 has 13 residues. CDR3 DNA: TGTGCCAGCAGCCCCAGGCGGGAAGGTGAGCAGTTCTTC. This sequence encodes CASSPRREGEQFF.

The chain is built from TRBV5-1 and TRBJ2-5; a weak D match, TRBD1 (6 bases). Germline lookup yields CDR1 SGHRS and CDR2 YFSETQ. The CDR3 length is 15 residues. Trimming cost V 3 bases and J 7 bases, with 19 bases left between them. The chain's CDR3 is CASSSQGPTEGTQYF. As DNA, the CDR3 is TGCGCCAGCAGCTCCCAGGGGCCGACCGAGGGGACCCAGTACTTC.

This clone was seen a few times. The V and J genes are TRBV5-1 and TRBJ2-2, with 10 bases that match TRBD1. With 2 bases clipped from V and 4 bases from J, the junction kept 5 bases outside the gene matches. The CDR3 extends over 16 amino acids. CDR1 is SGHRS, CDR2 YFSETQ, per germline. The CDR3, as DNA: TGCGCCAGCAGCTTTGACAGGGGGCGCAGCACCGGGGAGCTGTTTTTT. Translation gives CASSFDRGRSTGELFF.

The chain carries TRBV19 and TRBJ2-1; 16 positions agree with TRBD2. The germline CDR1 and CDR2 sequences are LNHDA and SQIVND (reference sequence). This CDR3 is 21 amino acids long. Trimming at V came to 2 bases and at J to 5 bases, leaving 15 bases not matched to a gene. The CDR3 is CASSIRRGGLAGGPINNEQFF. The CDR3 DNA follows: TGTGCCAGTAGTATACGACGGGGGGGACTAGCGGGAGGGCCGATTAACAATGAGCAGTTCTTC.

The CDR3 is CASSYADVTGNTIYF. The DNA for the CDR3 is TGTGCCAGCAGTTACGCAGATGTCACAGGAAACACCATATATTTT. This chain connects TRBV6-6 to TRBJ1-3; unclear D gene. The CDR3 extends over 15 amino acids. Trimming took off 2 bases at V and 4 bases at J, with 12 bases between the two ends. Germline values: CDR1 MNHNY, CDR2 SVGAGI (reference sequence).